This T cell receptor (beta chain) was recorded in a study of OX40 agonist ivuxolimab in advanced cancers. Study results and caveats: With doses of 0.1 to 3.0 mg/kg, CD4+ and CD8+ blood T cells had undergone clonal expansion by week 6. Averaging showed that CD8+ T cells had more expanded clones than CD4+ did.

In the case of this clone: Its antigen remains unidentified.

Peripheral blood came from all dose cohorts at three timepoints. Germline-derived CDR1 and CDR2 are SNHLY and FYNNEI. The V and J ends lost 3 bases and 0 bases respectively, with 12 bases between them. The CDR3 has 17 amino acids. Sequencing used immunoSEQ multiplex PCR; TCRdb keeps in-frame clones, though not all of them. The sample includes 85,000 to 100,000 clones, over 85% of them seen just once. The chain couples TRBV2 to TRBJ1-6; the D gene is possibly TRBD1 (5 bases). The specimen comprised CD4+ or CD8+ T cells sorted from blood, sampled in a trial of the OX40 agonist ivuxolimab. The TCR was taken from an adult with an advanced solid tumor such as melanoma, head and neck, liver or kidney cancer. CDR3 in amino acids: CASSDGTGSSYNSPLHF. The CDR3, as DNA: TGTGCCAGCAGTGATGGGACGGGGAGCTCCTATAATTCACCCCTCCACTTT.